The 11 T cell receptor beta chains reported below all come from one sample, sequenced in a study of T cell clonality in common variable immunodeficiency (dated by TCRdb to the mid-2010s). The library was obtained by the immunoSEQ multiplex PCR assay. The table was pulled from immuneACCESS by TCRdb, which kept in-frame rearrangements only. Such tables lose some clones; where checked, under half of the loss comes from unresolved V genes, and the rest has no known cause. The sample counts approximately 81,000 clones, each observed more than once. Around 0.82% of the sample goes to the ten largest clones. The sequenced sample consisted of peripheral blood mononuclear cells. The receptor set was obtained from a person aged 18 to 75 in good health.

The table lists this clone with many counts. The CDR3 end falls 3 residues outside the read, so it is completed with the germline J gene. This chain links TRBV7-9 with TRBJ2-1, with a tentative D call TRBD1 (6 bases). V was shortened by 5 bases and J by 7 bases, with 9 bases between the two germline ends. The CDR3 consists of 12 residues. Germline V lookup: CDR1 SEHNR, CDR2 FQNEAQ (reference sequence). The CDR3 loop reads CASSITGNEQFF. The sequenced part of the CDR3 DNA is TGTGCCAGCAGCATCACAGGGAATGAG.

This clone showed up many times. Read coverage stops 3 residues before the CDR3 terminus; the germline J gene supplies the remainder. The rearrangement uses TRBV12-3 or TRBV12-4 and TRBJ2-1; TRBD2 agrees at 8 bases. Trimming cost V 3 bases and J 9 bases; bases outside gene matches: 7. CDR3 length equals 14 residues. CDR3 in amino acids: CASSFQREYGEQFF. The sequenced CDR3 bases are TGTGCCAGCAGTTTCCAGCGGGAGTATGGTGAG.

This clone was counted many times. The CDR3 goes on 3 residues after the read ends, and that part is filled in from the germline J gene. This chain joins TRBV19 and TRBJ1-4, with D possibly TRBD1 on 5 matching bases. CDR3 length equals 15 residues. Germline V lookup: CDR1 LNHDA, CDR2 SQIVND (reference sequence). Trimming removed 5 bases at V and 8 bases at J, with 18 bases between. CDR3 region: CASSSGLQRGEKLFF. The sequenced CDR3 bases are TGTGCCAGTAGTTCCGGGCTGCAGCGGGGCGAAAAA.

This clone was seen at least ten times. The sequenced fragment ends 3 residues before the CDR3 boundary, so the rest is inferred from the germline J gene. The rearrangement uses TRBV7-3 and TRBJ1-6; tentatively, D is TRBD1 (6 bases). V lost 4 bases and J lost 10, with 17 bases in between. The length of the CDR3 is 15 residues. Germline V gives CDR1 SGHTA, CDR2 FQGTGA. Partial CDR3 DNA: TGTGCCAGCAGCTCCTACGGGGGGCTCGGGTCACCC. Amino acids: CASSSYGGLGSP. The whole CDR3 sequence is CASSSYGGLGSPLHF.

This clone was observed many times. The read terminates 3 residues ahead of where the CDR3 ends, so the germline J gene completes it. The chain uses TRBV2 and TRBJ2-5; a weak D match, TRBD1 (5 bases). Trimming stripped 2 bases from V and 3 bases from J, with 16 bases between. The CDR3 is 16 amino acids. CDR1 and CDR2 from the germline V gene are SNHLY and FYNNEI. The CDR3 DNA, read in part, is TGTGCCAGCAGTGAAATATCCGTAGACAGAAAAGAGACC. Translation: CASSEISVDRKET. In full, the CDR3 is CASSEISVDRKETQYF. The full variable domain, completed using reference TRBV2 and TRBJ2-5, is EPEVTQTPSHQVTQMGQEVILRCVPISNHLYFYWYRQILGQKVEFLVSFYNNEISEKSEIFDDQFSVERPDGSNFTLKIRSTKLEDSAMYFCASSEISVDRKETQYFGPGTRLLVL.

This clone was seen repeatedly, ten times or more. The CDR3 end lies 3 residues beyond the end of the read and is filled in from the germline J gene. The chain carries TRBV5-5 and TRBJ2-5; D might be TRBD2 (5 bases). Trimming cost V 0 bases and J 5 bases, with 14 bases left between them. The CDR3 contains 15 residues. Germline-derived CDR1 and CDR2 are SGHKS and YYEKEE (reference sequence). This CDR3 reads CASSLAPRGEETQYF. CDR3 DNA (partial): TGTGCCAGCAGCTTGGCCCCCCGGGGTGAGGAGACC.

This clone appeared many times. The read ends 3 residues early relative to the CDR3; the germline J gene fills the gap. The V and J genes are TRBV19 and TRBJ1-1; D not certain. In germline, CDR1 is LNHDA, CDR2 SQIVND (reference sequence). CDR3 length: 12 amino acids. The CDR3 spells CASSIQRNKAFF. Partial CDR3 DNA: TGTGCCAGTAGTATACAGAGAAACAAA.

In this sample, this clone turned up many times. The observed sequence ends 3 residues before the CDR3 terminus, with the missing tail filled in from the germline J gene. The genes are TRBV30 and TRBJ2-7; possibly TRBD2 for D (5 bases). V was pared by 6 bases and J by 3 bases, with 15 bases between. The CDR3 contains 13 residues. Germline V lookup: CDR1 GTSNPN, CDR2 SVGIG (reference sequence). Here the CDR3 reads CACWRGLIYEQYF. The sequenced CDR3 bases are TGTGCCTGTTGGCGCGGGCTAATCTACGAG.

Many counts were recorded for this clone. The missing CDR3 end, 3 residues past where the read stops, is filled in from the germline J gene. The rearrangement joins TRBV6-2 or TRBV6-3 to TRBJ1-1; 7 bases agree with TRBD1. CDR3 length: 13 residues. Germline V CDR1 and CDR2: MNHEY, SVGEGT. The CDR3 sequence is CASSYLSGGSAFF. The DNA read from the CDR3 is TGTGCCAGCAGTTACCTCTCAGGGGGGTCG.

This clone was seen ten or more times. The CDR3 is cut off 3 residues early in the read; its end comes from the germline J gene. The chain couples TRBV7-2 to TRBJ2-7, with 8 positions matching TRBD2. J lost 0 bases, V lost 5 bases, and 3 bases had no gene match. The CDR3 consists of 14 residues. From germline, CDR1 is SGHTA and CDR2 FQGNSA. CDR3 sequence reads: CASSRLASSYEQYF. The part of the CDR3 DNA that was read is TGTGCCAGCAGCCGACTAGCGAGCTCCTACGAG. Using reference TRBV7-2 and TRBJ2-7 for the parts outside the CDR3, the full variable domain is GAGVSQSPSNKVTEKGKDVELRCDPISGHTALYWYRQSLGQGLEFLIYFQGNSAPDKSGLPSDRFSAERTGGSVSTLTIQRTQQEDSAVYLCASSRLASSYEQYFGPGTRLTVT.

There are a few counts of this clone. The CDR3 is cut off 3 residues early in the read; its end comes from the germline J gene. The rearrangement links TRBV11-1 to TRBJ2-2, with no clear D. The germline V and J ends were trimmed by 4 bases and 4 bases, with 7 bases remaining between them. Per the germline V gene, CDR1 is SGHAT and CDR2 is FQDESV (reference sequence). The CDR3 extends over 13 amino acids. The CDR3 sequence: CASSYSFTGELFF. The DNA read from the CDR3 is TGTGCCAGCAGCTACTCGTTCACCGGGGAG.